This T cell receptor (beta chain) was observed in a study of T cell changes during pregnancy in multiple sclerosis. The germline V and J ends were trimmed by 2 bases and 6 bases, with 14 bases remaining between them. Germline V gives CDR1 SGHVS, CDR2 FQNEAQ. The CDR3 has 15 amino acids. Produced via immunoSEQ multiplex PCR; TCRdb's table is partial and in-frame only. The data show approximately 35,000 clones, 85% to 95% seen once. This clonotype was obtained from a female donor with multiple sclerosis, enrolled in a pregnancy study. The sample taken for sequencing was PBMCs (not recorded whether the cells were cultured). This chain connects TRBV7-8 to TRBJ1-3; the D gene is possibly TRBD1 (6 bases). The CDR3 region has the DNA TGTGCCAGCAGCTTATCCCTACAGGGCGCAAACACCATATATTTT. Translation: CASSLSLQGANTIYF.